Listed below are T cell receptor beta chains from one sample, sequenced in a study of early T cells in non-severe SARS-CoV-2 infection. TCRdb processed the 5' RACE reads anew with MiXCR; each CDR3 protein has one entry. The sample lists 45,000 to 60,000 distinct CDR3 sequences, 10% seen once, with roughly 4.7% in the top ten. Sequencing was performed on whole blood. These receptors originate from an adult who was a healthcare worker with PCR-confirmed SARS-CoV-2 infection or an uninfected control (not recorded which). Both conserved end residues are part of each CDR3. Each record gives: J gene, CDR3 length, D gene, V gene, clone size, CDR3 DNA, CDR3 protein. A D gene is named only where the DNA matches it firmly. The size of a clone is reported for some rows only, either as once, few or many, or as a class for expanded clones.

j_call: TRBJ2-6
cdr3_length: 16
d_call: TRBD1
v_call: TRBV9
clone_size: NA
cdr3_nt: TGTGCCAGCAGCGCGGACAGGCACTCTGGGGCCAACGTCCTGACTTTC
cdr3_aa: CASSADRHSGANVLTF

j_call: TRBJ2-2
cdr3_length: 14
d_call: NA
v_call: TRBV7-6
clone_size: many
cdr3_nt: TGTGCCAGCAAAGGGGTGTTGAACACCGGGGAGCTGTTTTTT
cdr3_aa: CASKGVLNTGELFF

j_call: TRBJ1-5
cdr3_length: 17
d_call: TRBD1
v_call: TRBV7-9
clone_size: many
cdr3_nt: TGTGCCAGCAGCTATGGGACAGGGGAAGGGAGCAATCAGCCCCAGCATTTT
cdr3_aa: CASSYGTGEGSNQPQHF

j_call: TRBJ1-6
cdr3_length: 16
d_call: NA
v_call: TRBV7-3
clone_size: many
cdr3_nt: TGTGCCAGCAGCTTATTAGGACCCCTGGGGAATTCACCCCTCCATTTT
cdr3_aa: CASSLLGPLGNSPLHF

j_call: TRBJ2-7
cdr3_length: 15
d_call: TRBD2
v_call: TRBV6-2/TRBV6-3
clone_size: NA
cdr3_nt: TGTGCCAGCAGTTTCTTACGGACTAGCGGGAGATGGAGGTACTTC
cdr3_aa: CASSFLRTSGRWRYF

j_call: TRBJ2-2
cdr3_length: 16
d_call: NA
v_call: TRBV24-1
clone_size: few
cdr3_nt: TGTGCCACCAGTGATTTGAATTTCGGGTCCACCGGGGAGCTGTTTTTT
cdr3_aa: CATSDLNFGSTGELFF

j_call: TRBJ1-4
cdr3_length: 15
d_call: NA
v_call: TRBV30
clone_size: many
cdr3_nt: TGTGCCTGGAGTGTACAGGGCGGCACTAATGAAAAACTGTTTTTT
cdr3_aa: CAWSVQGGTNEKLFF

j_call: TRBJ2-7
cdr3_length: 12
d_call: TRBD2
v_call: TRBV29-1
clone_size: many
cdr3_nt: TGCAGCGTTGTTAGCGGGACCTACGAGCAGTACTTC
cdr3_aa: CSVVSGTYEQYF

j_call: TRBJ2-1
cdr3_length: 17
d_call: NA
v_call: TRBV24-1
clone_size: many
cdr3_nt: TGTGCCACCAGTGATTGGGCAGCAGGGATCTCCTACAATGAGCAGTTCTTC
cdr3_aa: CATSDWAAGISYNEQFF

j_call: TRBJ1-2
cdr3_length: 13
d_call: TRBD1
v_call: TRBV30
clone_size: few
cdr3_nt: TGTGCCCAAAGACAGGGGGCGCGTTTTGGCTACACCTTC
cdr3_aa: CAQRQGARFGYTF

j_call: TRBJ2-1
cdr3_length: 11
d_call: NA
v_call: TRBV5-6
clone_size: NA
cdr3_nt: TGTGCCAGCAGCCGGATAAATGAGCAGTTCTTC
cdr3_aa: CASSRINEQFF

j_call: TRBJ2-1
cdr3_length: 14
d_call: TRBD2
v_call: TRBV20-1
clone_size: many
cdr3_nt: TGCAGTGCTATTTCACTAGCGGGGACAAATGAGCAGTTCTTC
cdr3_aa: CSAISLAGTNEQFF

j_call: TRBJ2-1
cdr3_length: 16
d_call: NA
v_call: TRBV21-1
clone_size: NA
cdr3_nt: TGTGCCAGCAGCAAAAGTCTCGCGGGAGGTTACAATGAGCAGTTCTTC
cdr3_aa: CASSKSLAGGYNEQFF

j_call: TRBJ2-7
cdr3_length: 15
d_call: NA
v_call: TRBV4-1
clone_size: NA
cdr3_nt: TGCGCCAGCAGCCAAGTTTCAGGGGGGTGGGACGAGCAGTACTTC
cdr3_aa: CASSQVSGGWDEQYF

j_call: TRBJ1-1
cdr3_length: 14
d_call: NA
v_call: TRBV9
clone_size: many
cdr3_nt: TGTGCCAGCAGCGTTCAGTCAGGGAGTACTGAAGCTTTCTTT
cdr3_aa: CASSVQSGSTEAFF

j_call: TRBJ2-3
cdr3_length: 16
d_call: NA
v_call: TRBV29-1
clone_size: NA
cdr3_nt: TGCAGCGTACGAAGCTATTTAGCCATTAGCACAGATACGCAGTATTTT
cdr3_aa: CSVRSYLAISTDTQYF

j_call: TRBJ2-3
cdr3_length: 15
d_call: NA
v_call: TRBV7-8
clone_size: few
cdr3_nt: TGTGCCAGCAGCTTGGGGGCGGCCGGCACAGATACGCAGTATTTT
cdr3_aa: CASSLGAAGTDTQYF

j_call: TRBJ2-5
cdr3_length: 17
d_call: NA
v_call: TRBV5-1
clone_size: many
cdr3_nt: TGCGCCAGCAGCTCCCGGGACAGTGGGACTCTGCGAGAGACCCAGTACTTC
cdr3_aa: CASSSRDSGTLRETQYF

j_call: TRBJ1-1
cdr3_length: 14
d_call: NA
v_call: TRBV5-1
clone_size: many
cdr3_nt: TGCGCCAGTCTCCGGGGGACGGGAGACACTGAAGCTTTCTTT
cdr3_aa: CASLRGTGDTEAFF

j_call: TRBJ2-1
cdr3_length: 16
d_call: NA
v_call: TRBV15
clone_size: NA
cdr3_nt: TGTGCCACCAGCAGGTCCTCCACGCCGGGTTACAATGAGCAGTTCTTC
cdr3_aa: CATSRSSTPGYNEQFF

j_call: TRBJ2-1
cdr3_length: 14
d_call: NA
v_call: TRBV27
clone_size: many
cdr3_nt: TGTGCCAGCAGTTTATCTAAGCGCGGGTATGAGCAGTTCTTC
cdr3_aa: CASSLSKRGYEQFF

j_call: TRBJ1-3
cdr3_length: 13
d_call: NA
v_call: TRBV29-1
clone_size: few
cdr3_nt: TGCAGCGTTGTCCGTCTCTCTGGAAACACCATATATTTT
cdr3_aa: CSVVRLSGNTIYF

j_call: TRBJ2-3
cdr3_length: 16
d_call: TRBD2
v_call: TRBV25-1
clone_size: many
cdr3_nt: TGTGCCAGCAGTGAAAGTCAACTAGCGGGAGGAGATACGCAGTATTTT
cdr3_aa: CASSESQLAGGDTQYF

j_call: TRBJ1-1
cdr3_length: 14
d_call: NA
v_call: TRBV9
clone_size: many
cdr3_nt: TGTGCCAGCAGCGTGGCAGGATTGAACACTGAAGCTTTCTTT
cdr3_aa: CASSVAGLNTEAFF

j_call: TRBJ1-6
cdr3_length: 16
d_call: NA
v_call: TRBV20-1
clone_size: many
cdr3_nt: TGCAGTGCTAGAGATTGGGGGGGGACCTCGGGATCACCCCTCCACTTT
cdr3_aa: CSARDWGGTSGSPLHF

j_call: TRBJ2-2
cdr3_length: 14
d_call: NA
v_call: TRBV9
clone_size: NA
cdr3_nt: TGTGCCAGCAGGCCACGGGTCGGCACCGGGGAGCTGTTTTTT
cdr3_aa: CASRPRVGTGELFF

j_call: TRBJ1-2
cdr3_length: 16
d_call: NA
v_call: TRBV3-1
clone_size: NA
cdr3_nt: TGTGCCAGCAGCCAAGATCTGCGTAAGGGAATGAGTGGCTACACCTTC
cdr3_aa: CASSQDLRKGMSGYTF

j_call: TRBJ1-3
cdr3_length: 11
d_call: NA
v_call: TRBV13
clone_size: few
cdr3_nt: TGTGCCAGCAGCCTCACGTCCACCATATATTTT
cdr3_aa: CASSLTSTIYF

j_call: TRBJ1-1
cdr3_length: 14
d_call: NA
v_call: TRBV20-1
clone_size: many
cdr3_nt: TGCAGTGCTAGAGAGGGGGGCTCTGGGGGTGAAGCTTTCTTT
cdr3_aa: CSAREGGSGGEAFF

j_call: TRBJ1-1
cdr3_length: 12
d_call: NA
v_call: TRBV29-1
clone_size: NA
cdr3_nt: TGCAGCGCTCGGACGGGGAACACTGAAGCTTTCTTT
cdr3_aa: CSARTGNTEAFF

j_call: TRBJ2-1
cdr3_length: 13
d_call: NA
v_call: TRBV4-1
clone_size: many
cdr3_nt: TGCGCCAGCAGCCAAAGGGTCTACAATGAGCAGTTCTTC
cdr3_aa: CASSQRVYNEQFF

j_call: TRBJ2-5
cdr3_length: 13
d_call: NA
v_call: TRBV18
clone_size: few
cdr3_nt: TGTGCCAGCTCACCACCGGTTAGAGAGACCCAGTACTTC
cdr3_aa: CASSPPVRETQYF

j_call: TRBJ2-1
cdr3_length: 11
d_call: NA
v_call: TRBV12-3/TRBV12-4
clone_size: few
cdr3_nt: TGTGCCAGCAGTTTTCGTGGAGCAAAGTTCTTC
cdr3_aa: CASSFRGAKFF

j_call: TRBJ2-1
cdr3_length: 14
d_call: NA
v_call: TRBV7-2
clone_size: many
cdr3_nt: TGTGCCAGCAGCTTAGCGGGGCCCCAAGGGGAGCAGTTCTTC
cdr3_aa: CASSLAGPQGEQFF

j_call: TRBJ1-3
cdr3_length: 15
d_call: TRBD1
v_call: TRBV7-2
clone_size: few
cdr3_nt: TGTGCCAGCAGCAGGGACAGGGGGGGTGGAAACACCATATATTTT
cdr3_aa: CASSRDRGGGNTIYF

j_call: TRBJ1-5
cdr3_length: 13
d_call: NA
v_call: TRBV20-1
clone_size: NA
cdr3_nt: TGCAGTGCTAGACTCCGACCCAATCAGCCCCAGCATTTT
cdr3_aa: CSARLRPNQPQHF

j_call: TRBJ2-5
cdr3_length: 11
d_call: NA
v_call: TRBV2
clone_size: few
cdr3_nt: TGTGCCAGCAGCGGGGACGGGACCCAGTACTTC
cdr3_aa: CASSGDGTQYF

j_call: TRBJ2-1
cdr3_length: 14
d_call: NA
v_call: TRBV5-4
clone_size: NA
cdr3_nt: TGTGCCAGCAGCCCGCTCGAGGGACGGGGTGAGCAGTTCTTC
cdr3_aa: CASSPLEGRGEQFF

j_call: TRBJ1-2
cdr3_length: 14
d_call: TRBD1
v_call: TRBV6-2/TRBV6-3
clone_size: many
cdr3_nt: TGTGCCAGCAAAGGCGATGGGACAGGACTTGGCTACACCTTC
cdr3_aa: CASKGDGTGLGYTF

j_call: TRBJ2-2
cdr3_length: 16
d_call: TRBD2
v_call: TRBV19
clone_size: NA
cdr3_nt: TGTGCCAGTAGTCTTCTTGCGGGAGGGGCCACCGGGGAGCTGTTTTTT
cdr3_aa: CASSLLAGGATGELFF

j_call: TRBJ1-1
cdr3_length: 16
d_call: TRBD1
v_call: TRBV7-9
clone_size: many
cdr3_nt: TGTGCCAGCAGCCTAAGAGGGACAGTTGGAAACACTGAAGCTTTCTTT
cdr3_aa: CASSLRGTVGNTEAFF

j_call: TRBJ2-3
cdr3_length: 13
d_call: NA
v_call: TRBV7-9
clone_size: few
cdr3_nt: TGTGCCAGCAGCCAAAATCCCACAGATACGCAGTATTTT
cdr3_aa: CASSQNPTDTQYF

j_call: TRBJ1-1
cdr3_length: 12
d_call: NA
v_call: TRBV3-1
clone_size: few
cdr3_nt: TGTGCCAGCAGCCAGTCGCACACTGAAGCTTTCTTT
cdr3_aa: CASSQSHTEAFF

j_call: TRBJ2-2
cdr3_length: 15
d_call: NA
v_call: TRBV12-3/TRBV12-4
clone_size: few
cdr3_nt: TGTGCCAGCAGTTTAGGTAGCGGATACACCGGGGAGCTGTTTTTT
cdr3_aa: CASSLGSGYTGELFF

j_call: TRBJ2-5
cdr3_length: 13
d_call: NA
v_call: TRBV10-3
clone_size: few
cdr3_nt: TGTGCCATCAGTGGAGGGGCCTTAGAGACCCAGTACTTC
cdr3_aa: CAISGGALETQYF

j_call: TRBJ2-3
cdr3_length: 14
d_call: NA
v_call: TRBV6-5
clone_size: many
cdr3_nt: TGTGCCAGCAGGATTAGGGGGACCACAGATACGCAGTATTTT
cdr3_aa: CASRIRGTTDTQYF

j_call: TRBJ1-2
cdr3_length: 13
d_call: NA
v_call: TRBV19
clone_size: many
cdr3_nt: TGTGCCAGTAGTATTGATTTCTCGTATGGCTACACCTTC
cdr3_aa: CASSIDFSYGYTF

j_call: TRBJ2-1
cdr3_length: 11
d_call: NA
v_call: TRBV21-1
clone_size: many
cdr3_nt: TGTGCCAGCGGCCCCTCGGATGAGCAGTTCTTC
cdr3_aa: CASGPSDEQFF

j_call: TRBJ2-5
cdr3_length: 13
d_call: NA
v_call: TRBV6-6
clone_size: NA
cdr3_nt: TGTGCCAGCAGTTGGCACCTCCAAGAGACCCAGTACTTC
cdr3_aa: CASSWHLQETQYF

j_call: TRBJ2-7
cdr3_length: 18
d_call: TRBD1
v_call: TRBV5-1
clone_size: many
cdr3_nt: TGCGCCAGCAGCCTTCACCGGACAGGGTTTTCGAGCTCCTACGAGCAGTACTTC
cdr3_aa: CASSLHRTGFSSSYEQYF

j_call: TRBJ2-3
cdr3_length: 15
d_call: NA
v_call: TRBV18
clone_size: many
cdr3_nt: TGTGCCAGCTCACCACCAGACGGGTCCGGAGATACGCAGTATTTT
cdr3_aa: CASSPPDGSGDTQYF

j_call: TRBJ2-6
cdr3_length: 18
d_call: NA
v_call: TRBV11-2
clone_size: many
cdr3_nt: TGTGCCAGCAGCTCCCGCCCGGGATCCCTTTCTGGGGCCAACGTCCTGACTTTC
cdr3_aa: CASSSRPGSLSGANVLTF